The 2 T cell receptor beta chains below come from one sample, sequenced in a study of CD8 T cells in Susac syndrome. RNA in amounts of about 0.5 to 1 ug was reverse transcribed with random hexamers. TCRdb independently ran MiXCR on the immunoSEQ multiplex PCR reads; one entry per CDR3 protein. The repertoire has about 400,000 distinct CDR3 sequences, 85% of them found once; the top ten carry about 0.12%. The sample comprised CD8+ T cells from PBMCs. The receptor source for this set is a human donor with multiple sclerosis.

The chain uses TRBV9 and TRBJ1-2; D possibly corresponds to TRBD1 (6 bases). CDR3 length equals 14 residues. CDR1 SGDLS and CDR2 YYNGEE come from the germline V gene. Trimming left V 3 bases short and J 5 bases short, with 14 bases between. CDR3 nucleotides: TGTGCCAGCAGCGGGACAGAGAATCATTATGGCTACACCTTC. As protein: CASSGTENHYGYTF.

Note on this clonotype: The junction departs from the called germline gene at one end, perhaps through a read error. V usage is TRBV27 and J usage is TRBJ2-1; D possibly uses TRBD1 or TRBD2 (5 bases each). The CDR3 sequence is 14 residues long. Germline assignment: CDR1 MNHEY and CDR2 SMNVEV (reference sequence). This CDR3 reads CAGSLRDANNEQFF. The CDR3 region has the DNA TGTGCCGGCAGTTTAAGGGACGCTAACAATGAGCAGTTCTTC.